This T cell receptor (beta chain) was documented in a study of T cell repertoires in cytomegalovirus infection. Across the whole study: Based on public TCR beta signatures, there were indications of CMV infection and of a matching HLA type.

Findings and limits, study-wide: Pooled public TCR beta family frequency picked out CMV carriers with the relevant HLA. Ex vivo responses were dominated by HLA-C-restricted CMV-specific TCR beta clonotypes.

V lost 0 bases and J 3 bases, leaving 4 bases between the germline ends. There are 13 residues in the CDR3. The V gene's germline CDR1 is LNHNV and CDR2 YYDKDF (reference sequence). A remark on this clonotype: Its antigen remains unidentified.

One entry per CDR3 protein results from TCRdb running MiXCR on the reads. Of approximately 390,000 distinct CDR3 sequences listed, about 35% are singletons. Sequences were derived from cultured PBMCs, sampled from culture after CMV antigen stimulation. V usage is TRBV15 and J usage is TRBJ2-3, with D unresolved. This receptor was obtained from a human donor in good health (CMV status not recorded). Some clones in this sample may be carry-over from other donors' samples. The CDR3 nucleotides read TGTGCCACCAGCAGAGATTTAACAGATACGCAGTATTTT. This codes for CATSRDLTDTQYF.